This T cell receptor (beta chain) was profiled in a study of control samples from healthy donors and cancer patients. Libraries were prepared by immunoSEQ multiplex PCR; TCRdb keeps only in-frame clonotypes and omits some of them. The table includes about 98,000 clones, roughly 86% detected once. Trimming stripped 4 bases from V and 6 bases from J, with 9 bases between. CDR3 size: 12 residues. Germline-derived CDR1 and CDR2 are SGHRS and YFSETQ. The sample comprised blood. The chain carries TRBV5-1 and TRBJ2-3; D unresolved. The TCR comes from a man in his 60s in good health. CDR3 amino acids: CASSIRYDTQYF. In nucleotides, the CDR3 is TGCGCCAGCAGCATACGTTACGATACGCAGTATTTT.